The 21 T cell receptor beta chains below come from one sample, sequenced in a study of identical twins. TCRdb reprocessed the 5' RACE reads via MiXCR and lists one record per CDR3 protein. The repertoire has around 1.7 million distinct CDR3 sequences, 32% of them found once; the top ten carry roughly 0.3%. Sequencing used cord blood. These receptors were taken from a newborn girl in good health.

This clonotype was seen a handful of times. The V gene is TRBV7-2, the J gene TRBJ1-4; 9 nucleotides match TRBD1. This CDR3 spans 15 amino acids. The junction had 7 bases not matched to a gene; V was cut back by 3 bases and J by 8 bases. Germline V gene data show CDR1 as SGHTA and CDR2 as FQGNSA. The CDR3 protein is CASSLGTGRVEKLFF. CDR3 DNA: TGTGCCAGCAGCTTGGGGACAGGGAGGGTGGAAAAACTGTTTTTT.

This clonotype was counted a single time. The chain carries TRBV5-1 and TRBJ2-5; 11 positions agree with TRBD2. Germline CDR1 is SGHRS and CDR2 is YFSETQ. There are 16 residues in the CDR3. The V gene end was trimmed by 4 bases and the J gene end by 11 bases; junction bases not matched to a gene: 16. In DNA, the CDR3 is TGCGCCAGCAGCACCCTAGCGGGGGGCCCCTACAATGAGCAGTACTTC. Its protein is CASSTLAGGPYNEQYF.

This clonotype came up many times. This chain joins TRBV6-6 and TRBJ2-7; D may be TRBD1 or TRBD2 (5 bases each). Germline V gene data show CDR1 as MNHNY and CDR2 as SVGAGI (reference sequence). This CDR3 spans 14 amino acids. V dropped 0 bases and J dropped 7 bases, with 13 bases sitting between them. Here the CDR3 reads CASSYSGTNTEQYF. CDR3 in DNA: TGTGCCAGCAGTTACTCCGGGACGAACACTGAGCAGTACTTC.

This clonotype has more than one count but fewer than ten. The chain has TRBV2 and TRBJ2-3; D remains ambiguous. V lost 7 bases to trimming and J lost 2 bases, with 7 bases between them. The germline gives CDR1 SNHLY, CDR2 FYNNEI. The CDR3 contains 12 residues. Here the CDR3 reads CASNRFTDTQYF. CDR3 DNA sequence: TGTGCCAGCAATCGGTTCACAGATACGCAGTATTTT.

This sequence joins TRBV9 and TRBJ2-1; 14 bases align to TRBD2. Per the germline V gene, CDR1 is SGDLS and CDR2 is YYNGEE. J gave up 3 bases and V 3 bases, and 5 bases lay outside the gene matches. CDR3 size: 17 residues. The CDR3 DNA sequence: TGTGCCAGCAGCGGACTAGCGGGGGGGAGAGTCTACAATGAGCAGTTCTTC. Amino acid sequence: CASSGLAGGRVYNEQFF.

The chain is built from TRBV6-5 and TRBJ1-1, with D tentatively TRBD1 (6 bases). Germline values: CDR1 MNHEY, CDR2 SVGAGI. There are 13 residues in the CDR3. The V and J ends lost 6 bases and 5 bases respectively, with 13 bases between them. The CDR3 region is CASRPRGSTEAFF. CDR3 bases: TGTGCCAGCAGACCTAGGGGGTCAACTGAAGCTTTCTTT.

This clonotype showed up just a few times. V usage is TRBV19 and J usage is TRBJ2-7, with no clear D. The CDR3 is 12 amino acids. The ends were cut back, 11 bases at V and 2 bases at J, with 13 bases in the middle. Germline-derived CDR1 and CDR2 are LNHDA and SQIVND (reference sequence). CDR3 coding DNA: TGTGCCTCGGAGAGCAGAGCCTACGAGCAGTACTTC. Translating gives CASESRAYEQYF.

J is TRBJ2-3 and V is TRBV9; D remains unclear. The V gene's germline CDR1 is SGDLS and CDR2 YYNGEE. V was trimmed by 4 bases and J by 6 bases, leaving 27 bases between them. This CDR3 is 18 amino acids long. CDR3 in DNA: TGTGCCAGCAGCCCCCAGTGGGGTCTGGCGGAGCGAGCGGATACGCAGTATTTT. Its protein is CASSPQWGLAERADTQYF.

The gene calls are TRBV6-1 and TRBJ1-1, with D maybe TRBD1 (5 bases). Germline V lookup: CDR1 MNHNS, CDR2 SASEGT. There are 14 residues in the CDR3. The germline V and J ends were trimmed by 3 bases and 5 bases, with 13 bases remaining between them. DNA of the CDR3: TGTGCCAGCAGTGAGACCGTTGGGGGGACTGAAGCTTTCTTT. This gives the protein CASSETVGGTEAFF.

This clonotype was observed a few times. The CDR3: CASSGRDSYNSPLHF. In nucleotides, the CDR3 is TGTGCCAGCAGCGGAAGGGACAGCTATAATTCACCCCTCCACTTT. The genes are TRBV11-2 and TRBJ1-6, with TRBD1 matching over 7 bases. The J segment lost 3 bases and the V segment lost 5 bases, leaving 4 bases of the junction unmatched. The germline gives CDR1 SGHAT, CDR2 FQNNGV. The CDR3 contains 15 residues.

This clonotype was detected a few times. V usage is TRBV20-1 and J usage is TRBJ2-7; 7 nucleotides align to TRBD1. This CDR3 region has 16 residues. V shed 6 bases, J shed 3 bases, and the junction held 17 bases outside the gene matches. Germline V CDR1 and CDR2: DFQATT, SNEGSKA (reference sequence). This chain's CDR3 is CSAQGLLGTAVYEQYF. In DNA, the CDR3 is TGCAGTGCCCAGGGTCTACTCGGGACAGCCGTCTACGAGCAGTACTTC.

This chain connects TRBV3-1 to TRBJ2-5, with D tentatively TRBD2 (6 bases). V shed 0 bases and J shed 11 bases, with 19 bases lying between them. The CDR3 contains 15 residues. The germline V gene encodes CDR1 LGHDT and CDR2 YNNKEL (reference sequence). CDR3 in amino acids: CASSQDRRGNNEQYF. The CDR3, as DNA: TGTGCCAGCAGCCAAGATCGCCGGGGGAACAATGAGCAGTACTTC.

Note on this clonotype: A much larger clone lies one base from this, so it may be a read error. The chain has TRBV20-1 and TRBJ2-6, with 7 bases aligning to TRBD1. CDR1 and CDR2 (germline): DFQATT, SNEGSKA (reference sequence). The CDR3 is made up of 13 amino acids. In DNA form, the CDR3 reads TGCGGTGCTAGACAGGGTGGGGCCAACGTCCTGACTTTC. Translation: CGARQGGANVLTF.

This clonotype was seen many times. J is TRBJ1-4 and V is TRBV20-1; possible D gene TRBD1, 5 bases. CDR1 DFQATT and CDR2 SNEGSKA come from the germline V gene (reference sequence). The CDR3 has 12 residues. CDR3 nucleotides: TGCAGCGCCCAGGGAACTAATGAAAAACTGTTTTTT. Encoded protein: CSAQGTNEKLFF.

This clonotype was detected ten times or more. The chain is built from TRBV4-1 and TRBJ1-4, with no clear D. There are 15 residues in the CDR3. Trimming left V 1 base short and J 0 bases short, with 6 bases between. The germline CDR1 and CDR2 sequences are MGHRA and YSYEKL. The CDR3 reads CASSQAGTTNEKLFF. In DNA, the CDR3 is TGCGCCAGCAGCCAAGCCGGGACAACTAATGAAAAACTGTTTTTT.

The sample holds many counts of this clonotype. V usage is TRBV10-3 and J usage is TRBJ1-2; 7 bases are a match to TRBD1. J lost 4 bases, V lost 4 bases, and 9 bases had no gene match. The CDR3 contains 15 residues. CDR1 is ENHRY and CDR2 is SYGVKD in the germline V gene. The CDR3 DNA is TGTGCCATCAGTGGGAACGGACGGGACAGCTATGGCTACACCTTC. It specifies CAISGNGRDSYGYTF.

This clonotype was seen a few times. CDR3 bases: TGCAGCGTTGAGTACCGGGACAGGAACACTGAAGCTTTCTTT. Translation: CSVEYRDRNTEAFF. The rearrangement links TRBV29-1 to TRBJ1-1; TRBD1 matches at 7 bases. Germline CDR1 and CDR2: SQVTM and ANQGSEA. The J segment lost 1 base and the V segment lost 3 bases, leaving 5 bases of the junction unmatched. CDR3 size: 14 residues.

The table lists this clonotype with a few counts. V and J are TRBV12-3 or TRBV12-4 and TRBJ1-3; 8 nucleotides agree with TRBD1. The V and J ends lost 0 bases and 0 bases, in that order; junction bases with no gene match: 1. The CDR3 extends over 16 amino acids. The CDR3 protein is CASSLATGGSGNTIYF. The CDR3 DNA follows: TGTGCCAGCAGTTTAGCAACAGGGGGCTCTGGAAACACCATATATTTT.

In its sample, this clonotype was seen a few times. This chain uses TRBV27 with TRBJ2-1; D is perhaps TRBD1 or TRBD2 (5 bases each). The CDR3 spans 13 residues. Per the germline V gene, CDR1 is MNHEY and CDR2 is SMNVEV (reference sequence). The V gene lost 1 base and the J gene lost 7 bases, with 8 bases spanning the gap. CDR3 sequence: CASSLFWGNEQFF. CDR3 sequence (DNA): TGTGCCAGCAGTTTATTTTGGGGGAATGAGCAGTTCTTC.

The chain employs TRBV20-1 and TRBJ2-5; 10 bases agree with TRBD1. TRBJ2-1 explains the end of the DNA better; the J call may be wrong. This CDR3 is 12 amino acids long. CDR1 DFQATT and CDR2 SNEGSKA come from the germline V gene (reference sequence). The CDR3 nucleotides read TGCAGTGCTGGAGGGGGACAGGGGACCCAGTTCTTC. The encoded protein is CSAGGGQGTQFF.

This clonotype came up a few times. V and J are TRBV5-1 and TRBJ2-3, with D unclear. The CDR3 runs to 15 residues. The germline CDR1 and CDR2 sequences are SGHRS and YFSETQ. Trimming left V 5 bases short and J 0 bases short, with 13 bases between. Here the CDR3 reads CASSSHITSTDTQYF. CDR3 in DNA: TGCGCCAGCAGTTCACACATAACTAGCACAGATACGCAGTATTTT.